These T cell receptor beta chains were read from a single sample in a study of regulatory T cells in long-lasting Graves disease. TCRdb fed the multiplex PCR reads into MiXCR, producing one record per CDR3 protein. The sample has 390,000 or so distinct CDR3 sequences, around 11% seen once. These data are also associated with another study on T cells in Graves' hyperthyroidism and ophthalmopathy.

Here the sequenced sample was peripheral blood mononuclear cells (PBMCs), taken at new diagnosis, from a patient treated with antithyroid drugs. These receptors all come from a woman aged 18-30 years with Graves disease. CDR3s include the opening cysteine and the closing phenylalanine or tryptophan. A D gene is named only where the DNA matches it firmly. Clone sizes are given selectively: once, few, many, or a class where the clone is expanded.

J gene: TRBJ1-5
clone size: many
D gene: NA
V gene: TRBV28
CDR3 protein: CASSLFATGFYQPQHF
CDR3 DNA: TGTGCCAGCAGTTTATTCGCTACGGGGTTTTATCAGCCCCAGCATTTT

J gene: TRBJ1-4
clone size: NA
D gene: NA
V gene: TRBV6-1
CDR3 protein: CASSTPQEATNEKLFF
CDR3 DNA: TGTGCCAGCAGTACCCCTCAGGAAGCAACTAATGAAAAACTGTTTTTT

J gene: TRBJ2-3
clone size: many
D gene: NA
V gene: TRBV2
CDR3 protein: CASSERFGTVNTDTQYF
CDR3 DNA: TGTGCCAGCAGTGAAAGGTTCGGGACGGTGAACACAGATACGCAGTATTTT

J gene: TRBJ1-4
clone size: NA
D gene: NA
V gene: TRBV5-5
CDR3 protein: CASSWGVTNEKLFF
CDR3 DNA: TGTGCCAGCAGCTGGGGCGTAACTAATGAAAAACTGTTTTTT

J gene: TRBJ1-1
clone size: many
D gene: NA
V gene: TRBV6-1
CDR3 protein: CASSEGGGAFTEAFF
CDR3 DNA: TGTGCCAGCAGTGAAGGGGGGGGTGCGTTTACTGAAGCTTTCTTT

J gene: TRBJ2-1
clone size: NA
D gene: NA
V gene: TRBV6-1
CDR3 protein: CATSSSSYNEQFF
CDR3 DNA: TGTGCCACATCCTCGAGCTCCTACAATGAGCAGTTCTTC

J gene: TRBJ2-2
clone size: many
D gene: TRBD1
V gene: TRBV5-1
CDR3 protein: CASSGAGQGTGELFF
CDR3 DNA: TGCGCCAGCAGCGGCGCGGGACAGGGGACCGGGGAGCTGTTTTTT

J gene: TRBJ2-1
clone size: NA
D gene: TRBD2
V gene: TRBV20-1
CDR3 protein: CSPSPGGIFSYNEQFF
CDR3 DNA: TGCAGTCCTTCTCCCGGGGGGATTTTCAGCTACAATGAGCAGTTCTTC

J gene: TRBJ2-7
clone size: many
D gene: NA
V gene: TRBV7-2
CDR3 protein: CASSSQGGGWELPTYEQYF
CDR3 DNA: TGTGCCAGCAGCTCTCAGGGGGGAGGTTGGGAACTACCTACCTACGAGCAGTACTTC

J gene: TRBJ2-1
clone size: NA
D gene: TRBD2
V gene: TRBV6-1
CDR3 protein: CASRGVRSYNEQFF
CDR3 DNA: TGTGCCTCCCGGGGGGTAAGGTCCTACAATGAGCAGTTCTTC

J gene: TRBJ2-2
clone size: many
D gene: NA
V gene: TRBV6-1
CDR3 protein: CASSPLSRGHTGELFF
CDR3 DNA: TGTGCCAGCAGCCCCCTGTCCAGGGGACACACCGGGGAGCTGTTTTTT

J gene: TRBJ2-7
clone size: many
D gene: NA
V gene: TRBV27
CDR3 protein: CASSFRSDSYEQYF
CDR3 DNA: TGTGCCAGCAGTTTCCGATCTGATTCCTACGAGCAGTACTTC

J gene: TRBJ1-5
clone size: many
D gene: NA
V gene: TRBV29-1
CDR3 protein: CSVGQDADQPQHF
CDR3 DNA: TGCAGCGTTGGGCAGGATGCGGATCAGCCCCAGCATTTT

J gene: TRBJ2-6
clone size: NA
D gene: TRBD2
V gene: TRBV6-1
CDR3 protein: CASSESGGQGANVLTF
CDR3 DNA: TGTGCCAGCAGTGAGTCGGGAGGGCAGGGGGCCAACGTCCTGACTTTC

J gene: TRBJ1-6
clone size: few
D gene: NA
V gene: TRBV13
CDR3 protein: CASSFRSSYNSPLHF
CDR3 DNA: TGTGCCAGCAGCTTTAGGAGCTCCTATAATTCACCCCTCCACTTT

J gene: TRBJ1-4
clone size: few
D gene: NA
V gene: TRBV2
CDR3 protein: CANLDGWNEKLFF
CDR3 DNA: TGTGCCAACCTCGACGGGTGGAATGAAAAACTGTTTTTT